This T cell receptor (beta chain) was documented in a study of cytomegalovirus exposure and HLA in healthy donors (dated by TCRdb to about 2017). Describing the broader study: According to an earlier analysis of 587 of the donors, roughly 180 million T cells yielded 90 million to 130 million unique TCR beta sequences and more than 250 Gb of sequence data. An early release covering roughly 600 HLA-typed donors comprised about 300 gigabases of sequencing data and roughly 86 million unique TCR sequences. Of the 300 to 450 genotyped donors, about 84% fell in the genetic ancestry cluster associated with self-reported Caucasian donors. The aim of the study was to test whether cataloging public T cell receptors could identify signatures of past pathogen exposure. The T cell repertoires of 666 subjects were profiled by immunosequencing and related to cytomegalovirus serostatus. Besides the first cohort of about 730 subjects, a separate validation cohort made up of 95 to 150 different subjects was used. To predict cytomegalovirus infection status, the study combined high-throughput TCR immunosequencing, statistical association of individual TCRs with disease status, and machine learning. A later analysis re-examined previously published TCR beta repertoires from about 700 donors and added high-resolution HLA genotyping to investigate patterns of TCR occurrence. Rather than drawing on any new phenotypic data, the later analysis identified candidate immune exposures from TCR beta sequences and the way those sequences occurred across donors. In an earlier analysis of 500 to 650 of the donors, high-throughput TCR beta sequencing was used to judge whether each TCR beta V gene segment behaved as functional or pseudogenic. Alongside the repertoire data, information on donor age, sex, ethnicity and CMV serostatus was compiled. Genome-wide SNP genotypes for about 65% of the roughly 700 donors were used in a later genetic analysis, which treated that subset as a discovery cohort. Every repertoire in the discovery cohort had been generated on one and the same sequencing platform. Both class I and class II loci were covered by HLA typing, at four-digit resolution. Typing coverage varied by locus: 629-630 donors for A, B, C, DRB1 and DQB1; around 560 for DQA1; around 610 for DPA1; roughly 450 for DPB1. Roughly 5 DR-DQ haplotypes were handled as single units for association and clustering, since linkage in the cohort was strong. On average, over 200,000 unique TCR beta nucleotide sequences were sequenced per donor among 350 to 400 genotyped donors of the cohort, with about 17% of those sequences being non-productive.

Library preparation was by the immunoSEQ multiplex PCR assay. For the multiplex PCR, a mixture combining 60 forward primers for TCR Vbeta segments and 13 reverse primers for TCR Jbeta segments was used. A multiplex PCR assay on genomic DNA amplified the CDR3 region of rearranged TCR beta genes. The amplified TCR beta libraries were sequenced on the Illumina HiSeq System as 87-base-pair reads. The authors processed their data as follows. A later analysis counted about 80 million unique TCR beta chains across the 640 or so repertoires, and roughly 9.9 million of these chains were shared by at least two donors. To remove PCR and sequencing errors, raw reads were error-corrected and collapsed into unique sequences using a nearest-neighbor algorithm that merged closely related sequences. CDR3 sequences were aligned to IMGT reference sequences to assign V, D and J gene segments. For a sequence to be retained, a match of at least six nucleotides was required to both a V gene segment and a J gene segment. A rearrangement counted as productive if the CDR3 had no stop codons and remained in frame with V and J, and every other rearrangement counted as non-productive. Following IMGT convention, CDR3 was defined as the stretch from the second conserved V-encoded cysteine to the conserved J-encoded phenylalanine. The earlier analysis of a few hundred of the donors excluded any sequence lacking an unambiguous match to a single V gene segment. An earlier analysis of several hundred of the donors called V segments functional above 56.7% productive rearrangements and segregating when the between-donor standard deviation exceeded 5%. To diagnose cytomegalovirus status from the catalog of TCR beta chain sequences, a statistical classification framework was built. In a later analysis, V and J genes were assigned by comparing TCR nucleotide sequences against IMGT/GENE-DB human TR gene sequences. The TCRdist pipeline was used in a later analysis to assign CDR3 sequences and most-parsimonious VDJ recombination scenarios. In a later analysis, each TCR beta chain was defined by its CDR3 amino acid sequence together with its V-gene family, and reads without a unique V-gene family were excluded. In a later analysis, fewer than 650 highly shared, low-generation-probability nucleotide sequences were removed to address suspected cross-contamination and a sequencing artifact. A later analysis calculated a clonal expansion index for each public chain from normalized within-repertoire ranks of inferred template counts. In a later analysis, generation probabilities were computed with a VDJ recombination model fitted to out-of-frame rearrangements, and the resulting probabilities were checked against IGoR. Hypergeometric tests were used in a later analysis to score TCR-TCR, TCR-HLA and TCR-CMV co-occurrence, with a repertoire-size bias correction applied to the TCR pairs. To estimate false discovery rates, a later analysis permuted the HLA or CMV assignments 20 times. In a later analysis, co-occurring TCRs were grouped using DBSCAN, with TCRdist sequence similarity added in when clustering inside HLA-allele-positive subsets. Co-occurrence clustering excluded repertoires with fewer than 30,000 or more than 120,000 public chains, plus five with anomalous nucleotide sharing. The table was pulled from immuneACCESS by TCRdb, which kept in-frame rearrangements only. Such tables lose some clones; where checked, under half of the loss comes from unresolved V genes, and the rest has no known cause. That table gives V, J and clone size, and the DNA gave D and trimming. The sample has 120,000 or so clones on record, about 68% of them singletons. The ten largest clonotypes hold 4% of the sample.

The cohort consisted of 600 or so healthy bone marrow donors. All cohort members were sampled while nominally healthy, although unrecorded immune exposures were likely present. The donor was CMV seropositive and was included in the group of 250 to 300 seropositive cohort members. Each donor provided a peripheral blood sample, and peripheral blood mononuclear cells were used for TCR beta sequencing. Genomic DNA was extracted from the blood cell samples with the Qiagen DNeasy Blood Extraction Kit. On this clone itself: This receptor's antigen is unknown. Per-base quality was not reported, and no clone a single base away is much larger than it. Other DNA sequences of this sample code for an identical CDR3.

As encoded in the germline V gene (reference sequence), CDR1 is LNHDA while CDR2 is SQIVND. Relative to germline, V is 0 bases shorter and J is 5 bases shorter, with 4 bases between their ends. CDR3 length: 12 amino acids, cysteine to phenylalanine. Just CDR3 DNA is preserved here, 36 bases in frame from base 1. The research as a whole found: For the cohort, immune exposure information was limited to CMV serostatus. A later analysis found that TCR association rates varied across HLA loci, with DRB1 alleles showing the most associated TCRs and HLA-C alleles the fewest. The presence/absence analyses assumed that sequencing depth was roughly uniform across donors, and that assumption may not be true. In the study, around 150 TCR beta chains were listed as associated with cytomegalovirus. V-gene and J-gene trimming of TCR beta chains was associated with a missense DCLRE1C variant in a later genetic analysis, and the association was replicated in an independent cohort. A group of highly shared sequence variants was considered likely to be a technical artifact of the sequencing pipeline. Only TCR beta chains were sequenced in this cohort, and the absence of alpha or paired-chain data limited detectable features. In a later analysis, HLA-associated TCR beta chains showed more clonal expansion and lower generation probabilities than non-associated chains that were equally common. A further reported finding was that TCR beta sequences accurately predicted the HLA-A and HLA-B alleles for most subjects in the first cohort. A few of the identified cytomegalovirus-associated TCR beta chains were confirmed in vitro to be specific for cytomegalovirus antigens. In an earlier analysis of 587 of the donors, most TCR beta V segments appeared in productive rearrangements about 90% or about 30% of the time, broadly matching IMGT annotations. Seventeen rarely observed V segments, including chromosome 9 orphons, were excluded from the earlier analysis of approximately 500 of the donors because counts were too low. The authors suggested that the approach could potentially be generalized to other disease states and immunological phenotypes. At a false discovery rate of 0.05, a later analysis linked roughly 17,000 TCR beta sequences to specific HLA alleles. Because HLA typing was unavailable for some donors at each locus, only the typed subset was used in association tests. The classifier was reported to diagnose cytomegalovirus status with high specificity and sensitivity in both the original cohort and the validation cohort. A later analysis reported that several top co-occurrence clusters appeared linked to parvovirus B19, influenza, CMV and Epstein-Barr virus. When HLA alleles, especially DR and DQ, strongly co-occurred, TCR associations were difficult to assign to individual alleles. Linkage disequilibrium might explain the correlated functional status among segregating V segments, but an unknown experimental factor could not be ruled out. Across donors, most TCR sequences were observed very rarely, whereas some public TCRs were present in many individuals. Most CMV-associated TCR beta chains appeared to be HLA-restricted in a later analysis, and the HLA associations seemed to be driven largely by CMV exposure. Compared with the approximately 700-donor mean, donors in an Asian-associated ancestry cluster had fewer N-insertions in productive TCRs, according to a later genetic analysis. Some IMGT-functional V segments, including TRBV6-2 and TRBV6-3, could not be distinguished by the 87-base-pair reads and were therefore excluded.

The chain is assembled from TRBV19 and TRBJ1-2, with no confidently assigned D gene. The sample comprised PBMCs. The sequence was collected from a man aged 40-49 years in good health and CMV-seropositive. This receptor carries the CDR3 CASSIDRYGYTF. The DNA sequence is given as TGTGCCAGTAGTATAGACAGATATGGCTACACCTTC.